This T cell receptor beta chain was recovered during a study of T-cell memory formation after mild COVID-19. Overall study results and limits: Of the contracting clones, CD4+ ones lay mainly in CM and EM, and CD8+ ones in EMRA.

Note on this clonotype: Its antigen is as yet unknown.

This CDR3 is 17 amino acids long. Germline trimming cut 2 bases from V and 5 bases from J; bases unmatched to any gene: 12. Germline V gene lookup returns CDR1 SGDLS and CDR2 YYNGEE. TCRdb re-called the 5' RACE reads through MiXCR, storing one row per CDR3 protein. The sample has under 450,000 distinct CDR3 sequences; 20% to 25% are singletons. The chain is built from TRBV9 and TRBJ2-1, with 8 nucleotides matching TRBD2. Source material: PBMCs or a T cell subset sorted from them (not recorded which). The TCR was taken from a man in his late teens or twenties who had mild COVID-19 (a few samples of this study predate the infection). Cell type and time point are not known. CDR3 sequence (DNA): TGTGCCAGCAGCGTGATAGCGGGGACCCATTTTGACAATGAGCAGTTCTTC. Protein product: CASSVIAGTHFDNEQFF.